The 26 T cell receptor beta chains presented below share a single source sample, sequenced in a study of naive and memory T cell subsets. Adult healthy volunteers gave 2.5 ml peripheral blood for whole-blood RNA. Reverse transcription of blood and skin TCR RNA was primed at alpha and beta constant regions. TCRdb processed the 5' RACE reads anew with MiXCR; each CDR3 protein has one entry. The sample lists under 25,000 distinct CDR3 sequences, about 4% occurring once. The receptors originated from a male donor in good health.

This clonotype was seen repeatedly, ten times or more. The chain recombines TRBV7-2 with TRBJ1-6; 8 nucleotides align to TRBD1. The junction had 8 bases not matched to a gene; V was cut back by 1 base and J by 15 bases. Germline lookup yields CDR1 SGHTA and CDR2 FQGNSA. The CDR3 length is 14 residues. The CDR3 loop is CASSLVGGQDVLHF. Here the CDR3 DNA reads TGTGCCAGCAGCTTAGTAGGGGGACAGGACGTCCTCCACTTT.

This clonotype has a count of ten or more. The rearrangement joins TRBV5-1 to TRBJ2-3; TRBD1 agrees at 7 bases. The junction had 8 bases not matched to a gene; V was cut back by 0 bases and J by 1 base. The CDR3 covers 17 residues. Germline values: CDR1 SGHRS, CDR2 YFSETQ. For the CDR3, the DNA is TGCGCCAGCAGCTTGGGACACCGGGACAGCCGCACAGATACGCAGTATTTT. Protein product: CASSLGHRDSRTDTQYF. The variable domain in full, with the rest retrieved from reference TRBV5-1 and TRBJ2-3, is KAGVTQTPRYLIKTRGQQVTLSCSPISGHRSVSWYQQTPGQGLQFLFEYFSETQRNKGNFPGRFSGRQFSNSRSEMNVSTLELGDSALYLCASSLGHRDSRTDTQYFGPGTRLTVL.

This clonotype was picked up many times. The chain employs TRBV20-1 and TRBJ1-5; D is perhaps TRBD1 (5 bases). This CDR3 has 15 amino acids. Germline assignment: CDR1 DFQATT and CDR2 SNEGSKA (reference sequence). The V end lost 5 bases, the J end lost 1 base, and 15 bases lay between the germline ends. The CDR3 sequence is CSAPEYGDSNQPQHF. The CDR3 region has the DNA TGCAGTGCTCCAGAATACGGGGACAGCAATCAGCCCCAGCATTTT.

This clonotype was observed many times. The rearrangement links TRBV7-9 to TRBJ2-5; D is unclear. This CDR3 spans 13 amino acids. Trimming shortened V by 4 bases and J by 3 bases, and 9 bases separated the two germline ends. Germline V gene lookup returns CDR1 SEHNR and CDR2 FQNEAQ (reference sequence). CDR3 nucleotides: TGTGCCAGCAGCTATGCCAGAAAAGAGACCCAGTACTTC. This sequence encodes CASSYARKETQYF.

This clonotype has at least ten counts. The chain combines TRBV5-6 with TRBJ2-1; 7 bases agree with TRBD2. CDR1 SGHDT and CDR2 YYEEEE come from the germline V gene. The J segment lost 7 bases and the V segment lost 4 bases, leaving 14 bases of the junction unmatched. CDR3 length: 16 amino acids. The CDR3 coding sequence is TGTGCCAGCAGCAAGTCCGGGACTATCGTTGGGAATGAGCAGTTCTTC. It codes for CASSKSGTIVGNEQFF. Drawing the rest from reference TRBV5-6 and TRBJ2-1, the complete variable domain is DAGVTQSPTHLIKTRGQQVTLRCSPKSGHDTVSWYQQALGQGPQFIFQYYEEEERQRGNFPDRFSGHQFPNYSSELNVNALLLGDSALYLCASSKSGTIVGNEQFFGPGTRLTVL.

In this sample, this clonotype turned up a few times. The genes are TRBV5-5 and TRBJ1-5; D is undetermined. V was trimmed by 2 bases and J by 0 bases, leaving 9 bases between them. The germline V gene has CDR1 SGHKS and CDR2 YYEKEE (reference sequence). CDR3 length: 15 residues. In DNA form, the CDR3 reads TGTGCCAGCAGCTTTATTCCAGATAGCAATCAGCCCCAGCATTTT. Translating gives CASSFIPDSNQPQHF.

As regards this clonotype: An end of the junction differs from the germline gene, which may be a read error. The rearrangement links TRBV19 to TRBJ2-3; 9 bases align to TRBD2. The CDR3 runs 16 residues. Germline loops: CDR1 LNHDA, CDR2 SQIVND (reference sequence). The CDR3 nucleotides are TGTGCCAGTAGGATAGCGGGGGCTATATCCACAGATACGCAGTATTTT. This codes for CASRIAGAISTDTQYF.

This clonotype was seen many times. This chain joins TRBV27 and TRBJ2-3, with 9 bases aligning to TRBD2. CDR1 is MNHEY and CDR2 is SMNVEV in the germline V gene (reference sequence). This CDR3 has 14 amino acids. V gave up 3 bases and J gave up 4 bases; unmatched junction bases: 2. The CDR3 protein is CASSFSGSADTQYF. The CDR3 bases are TGTGCCAGCAGTTTTAGCGGGAGCGCAGATACGCAGTATTTT.

This clonotype showed up many times. The J gene is TRBJ2-3, the V gene TRBV9; the match to TRBD2 covers 16 bases. Germline loops: CDR1 SGDLS, CDR2 YYNGEE. This CDR3 has 20 amino acids. J lost 1 base, V lost 3 bases, and 11 bases had no gene match. CDR3 in amino acids: CASSGRTGLAGGLGTDTQYF. The CDR3, as DNA: TGTGCCAGCAGCGGACGTACGGGACTAGCGGGGGGGCTCGGCACAGATACGCAGTATTTT.

This clonotype showed up many times. The chain employs TRBV5-1 and TRBJ2-4, with 10 bases fitting TRBD1. Trimming cost V 0 bases and J 6 bases; bases outside gene matches: 3. The CDR3 has 15 residues. Per the germline V gene, CDR1 is SGHRS and CDR2 is YFSETQ. The DNA of the CDR3 is TGCGCCAGCAGCTTGGTCGGACAGGGGGGAAACATTCAGTACTTC. Protein sequence: CASSLVGQGGNIQYF.

This clonotype has at least ten counts. This CDR3 reads CASSVVASGGDTGELFF. The CDR3 region has the DNA TGTGCCAGCAGCGTAGTAGCCAGCGGGGGGGACACCGGGGAGCTGTTTTTT. The chain uses TRBV9 and TRBJ2-2, with 10 positions matching TRBD2. The V gene end was trimmed by 0 bases and the J gene end by 3 bases; junction bases not matched to a gene: 5. The V gene's germline CDR1 is SGDLS and CDR2 YYNGEE. The CDR3 runs to 17 residues. Full variable domain (outside the CDR3, taken from reference TRBV9 and TRBJ2-2): DSGVTQTPKHLITATGQRVTLRCSPRSGDLSVYWYQQSLDQGLQFLIQYYNGEERAKGNILERFSAQQFPDLHSELNLSSLELGDSALYFCASSVVASGGDTGELFFGEGSRLTVL.

Ten or more counts support this clonotype. This CDR3 reads CASSSQGVAQPQHF. CDR3 nucleotides: TGTGCCAGCAGCTCACAGGGGGTGGCTCAGCCCCAGCATTTT. This chain links TRBV5-6 with TRBJ1-5; TRBD1 matches at 8 bases. V trimming: 3 bases; J trimming: 6 bases; junction bases outside the gene matches: 5. This CDR3 has 14 residues. CDR1 and CDR2 from the germline V gene are SGHDT and YYEEEE.

This clonotype was seen many times. V and J are TRBV5-1 and TRBJ1-6; D may be TRBD1 (5 bases). The V end lost 4 bases, the J end lost 4 bases, and 12 bases lay between the germline ends. This CDR3 is built from 15 residues. Germline loops: CDR1 SGHRS, CDR2 YFSETQ. DNA for the CDR3: TGCGCCAGCAGCCAACCGGGGACTTATAATTCACCCCTCCACTTT. It yields the protein CASSQPGTYNSPLHF.

In this sample, this clonotype turned up many times. The rearrangement uses TRBV7-3 and TRBJ1-1; tentatively, D is TRBD1 (5 bases). V was cut by 3 bases and J by 3 bases, with 8 bases left in between. Looked up from germline, CDR1 is SGHTA and CDR2 is FQGTGA. The length of the CDR3 is 13 residues. The CDR3 loop is CASSFGGDTEAFF. CDR3 DNA sequence: TGTGCCAGCAGCTTTGGAGGGGACACTGAAGCTTTCTTT.

With respect to this clonotype: With a much larger clone just one base away, this may be a read error. The chain has TRBV29-1 and TRBJ2-7; 11 bases fit TRBD1. V shed 2 bases, J shed 6 bases, and the junction held 6 bases outside the gene matches. In germline, CDR1 is SQVTM, CDR2 ANQGSEA. The CDR3 is made up of 14 amino acids. CDR3 in amino acids: CSVEMGQGGGEQYF. CDR3 bases: TGCAGCGTTGAAATGGGACAGGGGGGGGGCGAGCAGTACTTC.

This clonotype was counted ten times or more. The chain couples TRBV30 to TRBJ1-1; 8 nucleotides agree with TRBD1. The CDR3 length is 13 residues. Germline trimming cut 1 base from V and 6 bases from J; bases unmatched to any gene: 4. Germline CDR1 and CDR2: GTSNPN and SVGIG (reference sequence). In DNA form, the CDR3 reads TGTGCCTGGAGTGGACAGGGGCTACCTGAAGCTTTCTTT. Its protein is CAWSGQGLPEAFF. The full variable domain, with the rest looked up from reference TRBV30 and TRBJ1-1, is SQTIHQWPATLVQPVGSPLSLECTVEGTSNPNLYWYRQAAGRGLQLLFYSVGIGQISSEVPQNLSASRPQDRQFILSSKKLLLSDSGFYLCAWSGQGLPEAFFGQGTRLTVV.

This clonotype has just a few counts. The chain uses TRBV19 and TRBJ2-4, with TRBD2 matching over 9 bases. Germline V gives CDR1 LNHDA, CDR2 SQIVND (reference sequence). The CDR3 runs to 19 residues. The ends lost 3 bases at V and 5 bases at J; junction bases unmatched: 17. For the CDR3, the DNA is TGTGCCAGTAGTATTTCTAGGGCGGGAGGGCCCGTCCGCGAAAACATTCAGTACTTC. It encodes CASSISRAGGPVRENIQYF.

The table lists this clonotype with many counts. The chain joins TRBV20-1 to TRBJ2-1; D is undetermined. Germline CDR1 reads DFQATT; CDR2 reads SNEGSKA (reference sequence). This CDR3 region has 13 residues. Trimming pared 3 bases from V and 5 bases from J, leaving 11 bases between. In nucleotides, the CDR3 is TGCAGTGCTAGGAACACTGGAAACAATGAGCAGTTCTTC. This codes for CSARNTGNNEQFF.

This clonotype has a count of ten or more. The CDR3 sequence: CASSLRDNYEQFF. The CDR3, as DNA: TGTGCCAGCAGCTTACGGGACAACTATGAGCAGTTCTTC. The genes are TRBV11-2 and TRBJ2-1; D perhaps matches TRBD1 (6 bases). V dropped 2 bases and J dropped 8 bases, with 10 bases sitting between them. Per germline, CDR1 SGHAT and CDR2 FQNNGV. CDR3 length equals 13 residues.

This clonotype was observed many times. V and J are TRBV19 and TRBJ2-4; TRBD2 matches 10 bases. Germline V gene sequence: CDR1 LNHDA, CDR2 SQIVND (reference sequence). The CDR3 consists of 15 residues. The V and J ends lost 2 bases and 7 bases, in that order; junction bases with no gene match: 5. The chain's CDR3 is CASSISAGGPNIQYF. The CDR3 DNA is TGTGCCAGTAGTATATCAGCGGGAGGGCCCAACATTCAGTACTTC.

This clonotype was recorded many times. The chain is built from TRBV29-1 and TRBJ2-4; 9 positions agree with TRBD1. The V gene's germline CDR1 is SQVTM and CDR2 ANQGSEA. This CDR3 contains 15 residues. V was pared by 5 bases and J by 2 bases, with 7 bases of the junction left unmatched. The CDR3 region is CSVTGTGLTKNIQYF. The CDR3 nucleotides read TGCAGCGTTACCGGGACAGGGTTGACCAAAAACATTCAGTACTTC.

This clonotype was observed at least ten times. The CDR3, as DNA: TGTGCCAGCAGCCCACGGACTAGCGGGGGATACAATGAGCAGTTCTTC. It codes for CASSPRTSGGYNEQFF. This rearrangement joins TRBV3-1 to TRBJ2-1; 13 nucleotides agree with TRBD2. V shed 4 bases, J shed 4 bases, and the junction held 4 bases outside the gene matches. This CDR3 spans 16 amino acids. Germline-derived CDR1 and CDR2 are LGHDT and YNNKEL (reference sequence).

This clonotype is categorized as medium-sized (0.01 to 0.1%). The chain employs TRBV20-1 and TRBJ1-5; D ambiguous. The CDR3 has 13 amino acids. Per germline, CDR1 DFQATT and CDR2 SNEGSKA (reference sequence). V was pared by 3 bases and J by 0 bases, with 6 bases between. Here the CDR3 DNA reads TGCAGTGCTAGTAGCAATAGCAATCAGCCCCAGCATTTT. Translating gives CSASSNSNQPQHF.

In its sample, this clonotype was seen many times. The V call is TRBV25-1, the J call TRBJ2-6, with D possibly TRBD1 on 6 matching bases. Germline V gene sequence: CDR1 MGHDK, CDR2 SYGVNS. The length of the CDR3 is 22 residues. Trimming pared 4 bases from V and 0 bases from J, leaving 28 bases between. The CDR3 sequence is CASSGVLRDTYERGSGANVLTF. CDR3 DNA: TGTGCCAGCAGTGGGGTACTACGGGACACATACGAGCGAGGCTCTGGGGCCAACGTCCTGACTTTC.

This clonotype has at least ten counts. V is TRBV28 and J is TRBJ1-4; D perhaps matches TRBD1 (5 bases). V lost 3 bases to trimming and J lost 5 bases, with 10 bases between them. The CDR3 loop spans 14 amino acids. Germline V gene lookup returns CDR1 MDHEN and CDR2 SYDVKM. The chain's CDR3 is CASSFSGMNEKLFF. The CDR3 coding sequence is TGTGCCAGCAGTTTTTCAGGGATGAATGAAAAACTGTTTTTT.

This clonotype was seen ten or more times. This chain uses TRBV6-4 with TRBJ2-3; D perhaps matches TRBD1 (6 bases). CDR1 is MRHNA and CDR2 is SNTAGT in the germline V gene. The CDR3 has 13 amino acids. V was shortened by 6 bases and J by 2 bases, with 9 bases between the two germline ends. CDR3 region: CASSKGDTDTQYF. Written as DNA, the CDR3 is TGTGCCAGCAGCAAGGGGGACACAGATACGCAGTATTTT.